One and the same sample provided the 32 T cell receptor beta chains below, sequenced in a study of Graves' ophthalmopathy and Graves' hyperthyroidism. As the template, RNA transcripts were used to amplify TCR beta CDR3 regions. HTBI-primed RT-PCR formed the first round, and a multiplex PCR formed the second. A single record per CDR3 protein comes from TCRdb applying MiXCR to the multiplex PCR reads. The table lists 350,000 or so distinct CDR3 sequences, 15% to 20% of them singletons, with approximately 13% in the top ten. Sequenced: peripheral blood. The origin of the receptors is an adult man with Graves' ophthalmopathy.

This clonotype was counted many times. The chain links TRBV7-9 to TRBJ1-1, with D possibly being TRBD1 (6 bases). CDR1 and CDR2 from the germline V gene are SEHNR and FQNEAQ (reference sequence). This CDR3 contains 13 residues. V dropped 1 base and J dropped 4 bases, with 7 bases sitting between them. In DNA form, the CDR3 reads TGTGCCAGCAGCTTAGAGGGGGGCACTGAAGCTTTCTTT. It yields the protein CASSLEGGTEAFF.

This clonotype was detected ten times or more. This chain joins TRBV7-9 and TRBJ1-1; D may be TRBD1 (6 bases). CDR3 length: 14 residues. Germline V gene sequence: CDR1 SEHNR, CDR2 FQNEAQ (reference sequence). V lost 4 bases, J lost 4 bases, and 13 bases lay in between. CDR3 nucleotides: TGTGCCAGCAGCTCCACAGGGTCGCTCACTGAAGCTTTCTTT. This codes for CASSSTGSLTEAFF.

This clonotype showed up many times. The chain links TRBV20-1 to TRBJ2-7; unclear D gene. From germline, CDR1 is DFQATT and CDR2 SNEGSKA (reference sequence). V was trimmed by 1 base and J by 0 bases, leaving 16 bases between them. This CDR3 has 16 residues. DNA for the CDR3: TGCAGTGCTAGAGCTGGTGCAACCCAAAGCTCCTACGAGCAGTACTTC. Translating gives CSARAGATQSSYEQYF.

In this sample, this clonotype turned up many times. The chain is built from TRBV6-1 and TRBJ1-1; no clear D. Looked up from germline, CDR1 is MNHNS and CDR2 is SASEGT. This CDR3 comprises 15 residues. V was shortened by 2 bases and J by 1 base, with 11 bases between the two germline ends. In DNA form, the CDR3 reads TGTGCCAGCAGTGAATTTAAGGGTTGGAACACTGAAGCTTTCTTT. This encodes CASSEFKGWNTEAFF.

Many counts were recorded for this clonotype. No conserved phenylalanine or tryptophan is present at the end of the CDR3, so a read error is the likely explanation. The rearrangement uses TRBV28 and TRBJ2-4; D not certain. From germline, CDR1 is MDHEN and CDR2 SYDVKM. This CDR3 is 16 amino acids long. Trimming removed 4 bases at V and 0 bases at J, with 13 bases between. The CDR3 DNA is TGTGCCAGCAGTTCTTTAGCAGACCAAGCCAAAAACATTCAGTACTCC. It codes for CASSSLADQAKNIQYS.

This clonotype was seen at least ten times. For the CDR3, the DNA is TGTGCCAGCAGGCCACAGGGCACCGCTGAAGCTTTCTTT. Translated, it gives CASRPQGTAEAFF. The V and J genes are TRBV28 and TRBJ1-1; tentative D call: TRBD1 (6 bases). V dropped 6 bases and J dropped 6 bases, with 14 bases sitting between them. Germline lookup yields CDR1 MDHEN and CDR2 SYDVKM. The CDR3 extends over 13 amino acids.

CDR3 nucleotide sequence: TGTGCCAGCAGTTCTGTGAGGGCGTATGGCAATCAGCCCCAGCATTTT. Translation gives CASSSVRAYGNQPQHF. The chain joins TRBV12-3 or TRBV12-4 to TRBJ1-5; D is uncertain. This CDR3 is built from 16 residues. V shed 4 bases and J shed 2 bases, with 15 bases lying between them.

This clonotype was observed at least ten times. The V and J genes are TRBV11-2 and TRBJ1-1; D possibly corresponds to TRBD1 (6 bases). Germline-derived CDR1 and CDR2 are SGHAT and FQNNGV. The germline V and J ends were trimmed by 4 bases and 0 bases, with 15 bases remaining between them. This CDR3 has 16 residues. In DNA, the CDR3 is TGTGCCAGCAGCTCTGGACAGTCCCTGATGAACACTGAAGCTTTCTTT. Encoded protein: CASSSGQSLMNTEAFF.

The CDR3: CASSPREDTEAFF. CDR3 coding DNA: TGTGCCAGCAGTCCCAGGGAAGACACTGAAGCTTTCTTT. The chain is built from TRBV12-3 or TRBV12-4 and TRBJ1-1, with D tentatively TRBD1 (5 bases). This CDR3 is built from 13 residues. Trimming took 5 bases from V and 3 from J, leaving 10 bases between them.

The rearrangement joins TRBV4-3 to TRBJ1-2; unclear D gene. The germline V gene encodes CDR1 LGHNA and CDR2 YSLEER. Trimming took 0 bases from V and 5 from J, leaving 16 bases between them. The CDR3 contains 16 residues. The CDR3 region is CASSQDLGGRFYGYTF. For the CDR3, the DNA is TGCGCCAGCAGCCAAGATCTAGGTGGGAGATTTTATGGCTACACCTTC.

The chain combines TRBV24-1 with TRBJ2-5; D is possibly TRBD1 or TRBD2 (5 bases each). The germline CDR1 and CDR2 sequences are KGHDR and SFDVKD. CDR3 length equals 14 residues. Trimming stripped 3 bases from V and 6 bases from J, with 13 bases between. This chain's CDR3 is CATSDVMGEQTQYF. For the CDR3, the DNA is TGTGCCACCAGTGATGTCATGGGGGAACAGACCCAGTACTTC.

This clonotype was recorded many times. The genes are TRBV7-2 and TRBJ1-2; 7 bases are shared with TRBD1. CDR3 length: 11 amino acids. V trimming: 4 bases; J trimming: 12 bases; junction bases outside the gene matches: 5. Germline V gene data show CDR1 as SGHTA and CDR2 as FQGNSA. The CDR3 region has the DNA TGTGCCAGCAGCTCAGGGGGGCGTCACACCTTC. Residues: CASSSGGRHTF.

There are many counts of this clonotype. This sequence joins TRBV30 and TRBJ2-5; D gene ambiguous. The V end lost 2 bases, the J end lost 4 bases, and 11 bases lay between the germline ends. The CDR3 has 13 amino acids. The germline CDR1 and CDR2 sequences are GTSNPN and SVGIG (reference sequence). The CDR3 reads CAWSYLVRETQYF. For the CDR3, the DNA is TGTGCCTGGAGTTACCTAGTGAGAGAGACCCAGTACTTC. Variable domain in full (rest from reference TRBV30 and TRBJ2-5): SQTIHQWPATLVQPVGSPLSLECTVEGTSNPNLYWYRQAAGRGLQLLFYSVGIGQISSEVPQNLSASRPQDRQFILSSKKLLLSDSGFYLCAWSYLVRETQYFGPGTRLLVL.

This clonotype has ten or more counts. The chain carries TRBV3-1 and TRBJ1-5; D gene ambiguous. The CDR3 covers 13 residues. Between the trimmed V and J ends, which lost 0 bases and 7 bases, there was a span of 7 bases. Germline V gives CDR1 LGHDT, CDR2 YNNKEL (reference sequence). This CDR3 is CASSQDRTQPQHF. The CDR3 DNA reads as TGTGCCAGCAGCCAAGACAGGACGCAGCCCCAGCATTTT. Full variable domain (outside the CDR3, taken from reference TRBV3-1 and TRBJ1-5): DTAVSQTPKYLVTQMGNDKSIKCEQNLGHDTMYWYKQDSKKFLKIMFSYNNKELIINETVPNRFSPKSPDKAHLNLHINSLELGDSAVYFCASSQDRTQPQHFGDGTRLSIL.

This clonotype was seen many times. The DNA for the CDR3 is TGTGCCAGCGGAGGGACTAGCGGGAGTTTTGCCGGGGAGCTGTTTTTT. This codes for CASGGTSGSFAGELFF. The V gene is TRBV6-1, the J gene TRBJ2-2; 14 bases are a match to TRBD2. CDR3 size: 16 residues. V shed 8 bases and J 6 bases; nucleotides not matched to a gene: 8. Germline V gene sequence: CDR1 MNHNS, CDR2 SASEGT.

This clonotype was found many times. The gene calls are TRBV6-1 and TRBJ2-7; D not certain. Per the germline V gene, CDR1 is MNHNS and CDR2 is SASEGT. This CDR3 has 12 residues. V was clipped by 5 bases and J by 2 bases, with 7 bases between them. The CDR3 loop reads CASSIKTYEQYF. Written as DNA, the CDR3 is TGTGCCAGCAGTATTAAAACCTACGAGCAGTACTTC.

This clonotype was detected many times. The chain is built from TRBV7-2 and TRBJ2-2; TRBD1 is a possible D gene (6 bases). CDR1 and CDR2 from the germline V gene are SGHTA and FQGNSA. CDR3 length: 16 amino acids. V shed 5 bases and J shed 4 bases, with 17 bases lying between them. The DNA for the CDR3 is TGTGCCAGCAGCAGCGGACAGCTCCGGGGCACCGGGGAGCTGTTTTTT. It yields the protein CASSSGQLRGTGELFF.

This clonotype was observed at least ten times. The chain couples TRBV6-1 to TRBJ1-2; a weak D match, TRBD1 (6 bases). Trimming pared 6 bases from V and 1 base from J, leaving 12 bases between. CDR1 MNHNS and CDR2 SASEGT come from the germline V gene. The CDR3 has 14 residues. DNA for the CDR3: TGTGCCAGCAGAGAGCAGGGACATAACTATGGCTACACCTTC. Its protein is CASREQGHNYGYTF.

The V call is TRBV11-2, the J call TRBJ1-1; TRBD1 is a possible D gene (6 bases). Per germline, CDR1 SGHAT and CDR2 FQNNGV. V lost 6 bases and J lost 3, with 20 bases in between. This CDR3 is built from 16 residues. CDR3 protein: CASSVDFEQGYTEAFF. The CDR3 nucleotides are TGTGCCAGCAGTGTCGATTTCGAACAGGGCTACACTGAAGCTTTCTTT.

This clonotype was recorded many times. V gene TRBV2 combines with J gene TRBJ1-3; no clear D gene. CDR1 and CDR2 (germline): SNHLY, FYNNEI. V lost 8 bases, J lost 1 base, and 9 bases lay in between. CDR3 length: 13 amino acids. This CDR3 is CASVLDSGNTIYF. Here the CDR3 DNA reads TGTGCCAGCGTTCTCGATTCTGGAAACACCATATATTTT.

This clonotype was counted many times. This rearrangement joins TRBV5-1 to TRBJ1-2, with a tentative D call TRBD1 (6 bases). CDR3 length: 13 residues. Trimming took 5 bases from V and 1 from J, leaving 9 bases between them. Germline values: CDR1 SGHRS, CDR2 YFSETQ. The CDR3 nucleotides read TGCGCCAGCAGTGACAGGCTTAACTATGGCTACACCTTC. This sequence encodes CASSDRLNYGYTF.

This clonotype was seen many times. The CDR3 nucleotides are TGTGCCAGTAGTATCGGATATTCACCCCTCCACTTT. Translating it yields CASSIGYSPLHF. The chain carries TRBV19 and TRBJ1-6; D is ambiguous. The germline V and J ends were trimmed by 3 bases and 8 bases, with 5 bases remaining between them. The CDR3 length is 12 residues. Germline CDR1 is LNHDA and CDR2 is SQIVND (reference sequence).

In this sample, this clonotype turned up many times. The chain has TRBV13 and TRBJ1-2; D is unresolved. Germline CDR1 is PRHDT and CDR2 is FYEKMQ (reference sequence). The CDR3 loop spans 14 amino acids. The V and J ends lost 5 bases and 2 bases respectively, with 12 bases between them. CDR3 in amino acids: CASSRGRENYGYTF. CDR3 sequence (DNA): TGTGCCAGCAGCCGAGGGAGGGAAAACTATGGCTACACCTTC.

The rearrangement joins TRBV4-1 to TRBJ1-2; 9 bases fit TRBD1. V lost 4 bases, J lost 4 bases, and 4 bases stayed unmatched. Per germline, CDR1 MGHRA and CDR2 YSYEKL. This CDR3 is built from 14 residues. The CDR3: CASSLGQGPYGYTF. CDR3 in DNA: TGCGCCAGCAGCCTTGGACAGGGGCCCTATGGCTACACCTTC.

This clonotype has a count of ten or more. CDR3 amino acids: CASTTGTGGRETQYF. DNA for the CDR3: TGTGCCAGCACCACCGGGACAGGGGGCCGGGAGACCCAGTACTTC. The chain has TRBV2 and TRBJ2-5; 12 bases align to TRBD1. This CDR3 spans 15 amino acids. Germline lookup yields CDR1 SNHLY and CDR2 FYNNEI. Trimming removed 7 bases from V and 5 bases from J; junction bases left unmatched: 8.

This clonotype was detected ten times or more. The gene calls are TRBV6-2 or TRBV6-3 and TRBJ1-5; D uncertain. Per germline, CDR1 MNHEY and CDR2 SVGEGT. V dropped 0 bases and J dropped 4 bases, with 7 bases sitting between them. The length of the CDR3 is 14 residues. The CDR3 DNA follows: TGTGCCAGCAGTTACTCGTCAGAAAATCAGCCCCAGCATTTT. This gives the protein CASSYSSENQPQHF.

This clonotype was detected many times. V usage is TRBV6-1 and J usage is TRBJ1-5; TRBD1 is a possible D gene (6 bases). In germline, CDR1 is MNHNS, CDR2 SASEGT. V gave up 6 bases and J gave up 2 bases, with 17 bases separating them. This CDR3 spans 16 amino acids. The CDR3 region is CASRGSWGAGNQPQHF. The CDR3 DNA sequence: TGTGCCAGCAGGGGGTCGTGGGGGGCCGGCAATCAGCCCCAGCATTTT.

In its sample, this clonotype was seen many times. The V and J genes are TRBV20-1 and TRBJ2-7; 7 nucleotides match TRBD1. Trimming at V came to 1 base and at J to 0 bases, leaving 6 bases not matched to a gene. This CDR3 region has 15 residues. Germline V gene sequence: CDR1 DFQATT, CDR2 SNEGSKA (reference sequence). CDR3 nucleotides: TGCAGTGCTAGAGCCGTGGACAGGAGCTCCTACGAGCAGTACTTC. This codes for CSARAVDRSSYEQYF.

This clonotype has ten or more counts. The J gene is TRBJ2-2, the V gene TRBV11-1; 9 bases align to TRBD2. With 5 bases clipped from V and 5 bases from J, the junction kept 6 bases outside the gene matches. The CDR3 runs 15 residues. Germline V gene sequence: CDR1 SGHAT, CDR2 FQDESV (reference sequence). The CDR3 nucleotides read TGTGCCAGCAGCCCCGGGACTAGCTGGACCGGGGAGCTGTTTTTT. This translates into CASSPGTSWTGELFF.

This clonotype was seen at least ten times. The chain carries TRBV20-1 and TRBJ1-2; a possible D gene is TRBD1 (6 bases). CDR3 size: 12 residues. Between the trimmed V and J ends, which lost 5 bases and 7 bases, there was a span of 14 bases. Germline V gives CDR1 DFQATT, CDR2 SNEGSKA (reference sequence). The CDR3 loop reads CSARGGRSGYTF. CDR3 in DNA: TGCAGTGCTCGAGGGGGGCGCTCTGGCTACACCTTC.

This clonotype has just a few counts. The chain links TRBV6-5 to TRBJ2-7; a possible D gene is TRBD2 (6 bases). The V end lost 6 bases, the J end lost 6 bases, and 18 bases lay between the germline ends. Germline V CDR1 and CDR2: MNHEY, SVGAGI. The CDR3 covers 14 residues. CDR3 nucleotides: TGTGCCAGCAGCTCTACTAGCAACGCCCCCGAGCAGTACTTC. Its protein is CASSSTSNAPEQYF.

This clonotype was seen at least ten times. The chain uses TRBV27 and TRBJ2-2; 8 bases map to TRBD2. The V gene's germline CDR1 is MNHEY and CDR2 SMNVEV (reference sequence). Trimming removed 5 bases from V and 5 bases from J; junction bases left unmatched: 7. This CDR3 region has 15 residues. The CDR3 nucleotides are TGTGCCAGCAGTCCGGGACTAGTGAGAACCGGGGAGCTGTTTTTT. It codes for CASSPGLVRTGELFF.